This TCR beta chain is drawn from a study of T cell responses to AZD1222 COVID-19 vaccine. The assay was immunoSEQ multiplex PCR, and TCRdb's table has in-frame clones only and misses some. The sample carries roughly 100,000 clones, 75% to 90% recorded once. The CDR3 runs to 15 residues. Trimming stripped 2 bases from V and 1 base from J, with 11 bases between. Looked up from germline, CDR1 is MDHEN and CDR2 is SYDVKM. This sequence originates from an adult in good health. Here the sequenced sample was peripheral blood, taken on day 0 of AZD1222 vaccination. The chain employs TRBV28 and TRBJ1-2, with D maybe TRBD1 (5 bases). The CDR3 DNA is TGTGCCAGCAGTTTACTATATGACAGTAACTATGGCTACACCTTC. Translating it yields CASSLLYDSNYGYTF.